This T cell receptor beta chain originates from a study of blood T cell repertoires in COVID-19. Looking at the study overall: PBMCs, B-cell-depleted T cells, or T cells were the source of the cDNA or gDNA that made up the material.

Sequencing was performed with immunoSEQ multiplex PCR; in TCRdb, only in-frame clones are kept and a portion is missing. The repertoire holds about 240,000 clones, with around 87% as singletons. All enrollees were roughly 18 to 100 years old and from under 25 US areas. Per the germline V gene, CDR1 is ENHRY and CDR2 is SYGVKD. V lost 0 bases, J lost 10 bases, and 5 bases stayed unmatched. This CDR3 has 13 amino acids. This chain uses TRBV10-3 with TRBJ1-1; 7 nucleotides line up with TRBD1. This receptor was obtained from a woman aged 40 to 49 with acute COVID-19. The sequencing sample was made of PBMCs or T cells enriched from blood (not recorded which). The CDR3 DNA follows: TGTGCCATCAGTGAGTCACAGGGGAGAGTAGCTTTCTTT. Translated: CAISESQGRVAFF.